The 8 T cell receptor beta chains listed next were all sequenced from one sample in a study of T cells in Graves' hyperthyroidism and ophthalmopathy. Researchers amplified the TCR beta CDR3 regions from RNA transcripts. TCR CDR3 underwent first-round RT-PCR with the HTBI primer set. One entry per CDR3 protein, called by TCRdb with MiXCR from the multiplex PCR reads. The data contain hundreds of thousands of distinct CDR3 sequences, about 35% of them seen just once; the ten biggest clones take up roughly 30%. The specimen sequenced was blood. Source of these receptors: a woman aged 40 to 50 with Graves' hyperthyroidism.

The chain carries TRBV6-4 and TRBJ2-7, with 14 bases that match TRBD2. The tail of the sequence fits TRBJ2-1 better, so the J call may be wrong. This CDR3 has 20 amino acids. Germline V gives CDR1 MRHNA, CDR2 SNTAGT. The CDR3 DNA sequence: TGTGCCAGCAGTGCTCAGACTAGCGGGAGGGCGAGCAGCTCCTACAATGAGCAGTTCTTC. This sequence encodes CASSAQTSGRASSSYNEQFF.

This clonotype was observed a handful of times. CDR3 DNA sequence: TGTGCCAGCAGCCCATACGCCGCTAGACAGGGGAACACTGAAGCTTTCTTT. This encodes CASSPYAARQGNTEAFF. The chain is built from TRBV7-9 and TRBJ1-1, with 7 positions matching TRBD1. The CDR3 covers 17 residues. The V and J ends lost 5 bases and 1 base, in that order; junction bases with no gene match: 13. Germline-derived CDR1 and CDR2 are SEHNR and FQNEAQ (reference sequence). The full variable domain, completed using reference TRBV7-9 and TRBJ1-1, is DTGVSQNPRHKITKRGQNVTFRCDPISEHNRLYWYRQTLGQGPEFLTYFQNEAQLEKSRLLSDRFSAERPKGSFSTLEIQRTEQGDSAMYLCASSPYAARQGNTEAFFGQGTRLTVV.

The chain has TRBV10-3 and TRBJ2-5, with TRBD2 identical over 15 bases. V was clipped by 6 bases and J by 1 base; unmatched bases: 3. Germline assignment: CDR1 ENHRY and CDR2 SYGVKD. The CDR3 length is 16 residues. The CDR3 nucleotides read TGTGCCATCAGAAGGGGACTAGCGGGAGGCCAAGAGACCCAGTACTTC. It translates to CAIRRGLAGGQETQYF.

V and J are TRBV11-2 and TRBJ2-5; 13 nucleotides match TRBD2. Germline V gives CDR1 SGHAT, CDR2 FQNNGV. V shed 5 bases and J 8 bases; nucleotides not matched to a gene: 17. The CDR3 has 18 residues. As DNA, the CDR3 is TGTGCCAGCAGCCAAGGGGGGCCAGGACTAGCGGGAGAGGAAACCCAGTACTTC. Its translation: CASSQGGPGLAGEETQYF.

The chain recombines TRBV15 with TRBJ1-1; D remains unclear. The V gene lost 4 bases and the J gene lost 1 base, with 13 bases spanning the gap. Germline CDR1 LNHNV, CDR2 YYDKDF (reference sequence). The CDR3 spans 15 residues. The CDR3 sequence is CATSTPGHKNTEAFF. CDR3 nucleotides: TGTGCCACCAGCACCCCCGGGCACAAGAACACTGAAGCTTTCTTT.

This clonotype was found many times. The V gene is TRBV5-4, the J gene TRBJ2-5, with unresolved D. The CDR3 is made up of 13 amino acids. Trimming pared 7 bases from V and 1 base from J, leaving 11 bases between. CDR1 SGHNT and CDR2 YYREEE come from the germline V gene (reference sequence). This CDR3 is CASGAQLQETQYF. The CDR3 DNA reads TGTGCCAGCGGTGCACAGCTCCAAGAGACCCAGTACTTC.

Points on this clonotype: A read error may be the cause here, since a much bigger clone is one base away. This CDR3 is CASSFGPDGETRYF. CDR3 DNA sequence: TGTGCCAGCAGCTTCGGACCGGACGGAGAGACCCGGTACTTC. The J gene is TRBJ2-5, the V gene TRBV7-2; D call uncertain. CDR1 is SGHTA, CDR2 FQGNSA, per germline. The CDR3 consists of 14 residues.

This clonotype occurred many times. The chain is built from TRBV7-8 and TRBJ1-1; no definite D call. The V end was cut by 2 bases, the J end by 6 bases, with 10 bases between. CDR1 and CDR2 (germline): SGHVS, FQNEAQ. The CDR3 length is 13 residues. The CDR3 is CASSLFRPAEAFF. The DNA of the CDR3 is TGTGCCAGCAGCTTATTCCGGCCAGCTGAAGCTTTCTTT.